This is a list of T cell receptor beta chains from one sample in a study of blood T cell repertoires in COVID-19. Data came from immunoSEQ multiplex PCR; TCRdb stores just in-frame clones and leaves some out. The data hold about 150,000 clones, with 65% to 85% observed a single time. Sequences were obtained from PBMCs or T cells enriched from blood (not recorded which). These receptors were collected from a man aged 65-85 years who had been exposed to COVID-19. Each CDR3 is given with its conserved first and last residue. The D gene is left open where the match is weak. A clone size is listed for some rows: how often the clone was seen (once, few, many), or a class if it is expanded.

>TRBD1|-|TRBJ1-1|TRBV15
CATSSSGGWNTEAFF
TGTGCCACCAGCAGTTCAGGGGGCTGGAACACTGAAGCTTTCTTT
>TRBD1|-|TRBJ1-5|TRBV30
CAWETGGSQHF
TGTGCCTGGGAGACAGGGGGGTCCCAGCATTTT
>-|once|TRBJ2-1|TRBV12-3/TRBV12-4
CASSPSRGEQFF
TGTGCCAGCAGCCCGTCCCGAGGCGAGCAGTTCTTC
>-|-|TRBJ1-5|TRBV6-4
CASSEYSNQPQHF
TGTGCCAGCAGTGAATATAGCAATCAGCCCCAGCATTTT
>-|-|TRBJ1-5|TRBV10-3
CAISAAGNQPQHF
TGTGCCATCAGCGCGGCCGGCAATCAGCCCCAGCATTTT
>TRBD1|-|TRBJ1-1|TRBV28
CASSATGVTVNTEAFF
TGTGCCAGCAGTGCGACAGGGGTAACCGTGAACACTGAAGCTTTCTTT
>-|-|TRBJ1-6|TRBV27
CASRPGRVAPLHF
TGTGCCAGCAGACCTGGGCGAGTAGCACCCCTCCACTTT
>TRBD1|-|TRBJ1-2|TRBV27
CASRVSGGLYGYTF
TGTGCCAGCAGAGTATCAGGGGGCCTTTATGGCTACACCTTC
>-|few|TRBJ2-7|TRBV7-9
CASSLGRDMRSEQYF
TGTGCCAGCAGCTTAGGCCGGGACATGCGATCCGAGCAGTACTTC
>-|-|TRBJ2-5|TRBV6-2/TRBV6-3
CASSDGRELETQYF
TGTGCCAGCAGTGACGGTAGGGAGCTAGAGACCCAGTACTTC
>TRBD1|-|TRBJ1-4|TRBV4-3
CASSRTGQGFEKLFF
TGCGCCAGCAGCCGTACCGGACAGGGTTTCGAAAAACTGTTTTTT
>TRBD1|-|TRBJ1-2|TRBV7-9
CASSVGQNTF
TGTGCCAGCAGCGTGGGACAGAACACCTTC
>TRBD1|-|TRBJ1-2|TRBV13
CASSLAGDRPYGYTF
TGTGCCAGCAGCTTAGCAGGGGACAGACCCTATGGCTACACCTTC
>TRBD1|-|TRBJ2-7|TRBV3-1/TRBV3-2
CASSQGQGIEQYF
TGTGCCAGCAGCCAGGGACAGGGGATCGAGCAGTACTTC
>TRBD2|-|TRBJ2-1|TRBV5-4
CASSVAGGPYNEQFF
TGTGCCAGCAGTGTAGCGGGGGGGCCGTACAATGAGCAGTTCTTC
>-|-|TRBJ1-4|TRBV28
CASPSGVAGEKLFF
TGTGCCAGCCCTTCGGGTGTGGCCGGTGAAAAACTGTTTTTT
>-|-|TRBJ1-3|TRBV4-1
CASSQVTGLRGNTIYF
TGCGCCAGCAGCCAGGTAACAGGGTTAAGAGGAAACACCATATATTTT
>-|-|TRBJ2-7|TRBV7-2
CASSLVGGSRGEQYF
TGTGCCAGCAGCTTAGTCGGGGGTTCGCGTGGAGAGCAGTACTTC
>-|-|TRBJ2-5|TRBV18
CASSLGLQETQYF
TGTGCCAGCTCACTAGGACTCCAAGAGACCCAGTACTTC
>-|few|TRBJ1-1|TRBV4-3
CASSQELRTEAFF
TGCGCCAGCAGCCAAGAACTGCGGACTGAAGCTTTCTTT
>TRBD1|-|TRBJ1-4|TRBV3-1/TRBV3-2
CASSQGQGVISPPTNEKLFF
TGTGCCAGCAGCCAAGGACAGGGTGTAATATCACCCCCAACTAATGAAAAACTGTTTTTT
>-|-|TRBJ1-2|TRBV5-3
CARTKGDGPHYGYTF
TGTGCCAGAACTAAGGGGGACGGCCCCCACTATGGCTACACCTTC
>TRBD2|-|TRBJ2-2|TRBV7-3
CASSLAGGPTTGELFF
TGTGCCAGCAGCCTAGCGGGGGGGCCAACCACCGGGGAGCTGTTTTTT
>TRBD2|-|TRBJ2-3|TRBV5-4
CASSWGLAGSDTQYF
TGTGCCAGCAGCTGGGGACTAGCGGGATCAGATACGCAGTATTTT
>TRBD2|-|TRBJ2-1|TRBV27
CASKEVQASGLGEQFF
TGTGCCAGCAAGGAGGTACAGGCTAGCGGTCTAGGTGAGCAGTTCTTC
>-|-|TRBJ2-2|TRBV18
CASSPPQGKSTGELFF
TGTGCCAGCTCACCACCGCAGGGGAAGAGCACCGGGGAGCTGTTTTTT
>-|few|TRBJ1-2|TRBV28
CASSTNRVGGYTF
TGTGCCAGCAGTACGAACAGGGTGGGAGGCTACACCTTC
>-|few|TRBJ1-5|TRBV11-2
CASSLEQGPNQPQHF
TGTGCCAGCAGCTTGGAACAGGGACCCAATCAGCCCCAGCATTTT
>-|-|TRBJ2-3|TRBV18
CASSPRAQGADTQYF
TGTGCCAGCTCACCGAGAGCACAGGGTGCAGATACGCAGTATTTT
>-|-|TRBJ2-3|TRBV20-1
CSASLQGAQYF
TGCAGTGCTAGTTTACAGGGCGCGCAGTATTTT
>-|few|TRBJ2-1|TRBV24-1
CATSDQTRGNEQFF
TGTGCCACCAGTGACCAGACCCGGGGGAATGAGCAGTTCTTC
>TRBD1|-|TRBJ1-5|TRBV12-3/TRBV12-4
CASTMRDRGPQHF
TGTGCCAGCACCATGAGGGACAGGGGCCCCCAGCATTTT
>-|-|TRBJ1-2|TRBV28
CASRSANYGYTF
TGTGCCAGCCGATCAGCTAACTATGGCTACACCTTC
>-|few|TRBJ1-1|TRBV2
CASRLEPEVGTEAFF
TGTGCCAGCCGCCTCGAACCTGAGGTGGGCACTGAAGCTTTCTTT
>-|-|TRBJ2-7|TRBV5-1
CASSSDTYEQYF
TGCGCCAGCAGTTCGGACACCTACGAGCAGTACTTC
>TRBD1|-|TRBJ2-2|TRBV7-3
CASSDTGGWSGELFF
TGTGCCAGCAGCGACACAGGGGGATGGTCCGGGGAGCTGTTTTTT
>TRBD2|-|TRBJ2-1|TRBV28
CASSLPGLARSYNEQFF
TGTGCCAGCAGTTTACCTGGACTAGCAAGGTCCTACAATGAGCAGTTCTTC
>TRBD2|-|TRBJ2-7|TRBV12-3/TRBV12-4
CASSSTSAEQYF
TGTGCCAGCAGTTCGACTAGCGCCGAGCAGTACTTC
>-|few|TRBJ1-5|TRBV6-2/TRBV6-3
CASSYADDQPQHF
TGTGCCAGCAGTTACGCGGATGATCAGCCCCAGCATTTT
>-|-|TRBJ1-6|TRBV11-3
CASSLAGRGSPLHF
TGTGCCAGCAGCTTAGCAGGGCGTGGTTCACCCCTCCACTTT
>TRBD1|-|TRBJ1-1|TRBV7-2
CASSFTTGQGVAFF
TGTGCCAGCAGCTTCACAACGGGACAGGGTGTAGCTTTCTTT
>-|few|TRBJ2-5|TRBV18
CASSPRAQETQYF
TGTGCCAGCTCACCGCGGGCCCAAGAAACCCAGTACTTC
>TRBD1|-|TRBJ1-2|TRBV12-3/TRBV12-4
CASSQQGVDGYTF
TGTGCCAGCAGCCAACAGGGGGTGGATGGCTACACCTTC
>-|-|TRBJ2-7|TRBV5-1
CASSLGSGQPYEQYF
TGCGCCAGCAGCTTGGGATCGGGTCAACCCTACGAGCAGTACTTC
>TRBD2|-|TRBJ2-7|TRBV6-2/TRBV6-3
CASSVSGSRGEQYF
TGTGCCAGCAGCGTTAGCGGGAGTCGGGGCGAGCAGTACTTC
>-|-|TRBJ1-3|TRBV7-2
CASSLGHNSGNTIYF
TGTGCCAGCAGCTTAGGACATAACTCTGGAAACACCATATATTTT
>-|-|TRBJ2-3|TRBV2
CASSDRGMDTQYF
TGTGCCAGCAGTGATAGGGGGATGGATACGCAGTATTTT
>-|-|TRBJ1-1|TRBV5-8
CASSLSGVFTEAFF
TGTGCCAGCAGCTTATCAGGGGTGTTCACTGAAGCTTTCTTT
>-|few|TRBJ2-3|TRBV4-1
CASSQVGADTQYF
TGCGCCAGCAGCCAAGTGGGGGCGGATACGCAGTATTTT
>TRBD1|-|TRBJ1-1|TRBV2
CAIGGQAGTEAFF
TGTGCCATTGGGGGACAGGCGGGCACTGAAGCTTTCTTT
>-|-|TRBJ2-1|TRBV5-1
CASSLDREYNEQFF
TGCGCCAGCAGCTTGGACAGGGAGTACAATGAGCAGTTCTTC